The text below deals with one T cell receptor beta chain. Its antigen remains unknown. The record originates from a study of CD8 T cells in ankylosing spondylitis. This CDR3 contains 13 residues. CDR1 and CDR2 (germline): SGHVS, FNYEAQ. The trim removed 3 bases at V and 6 bases at J, leaving 3 bases unmatched. Quantitative 5'-RACE was performed with molecular barcodes, and it yielded the TCR beta libraries. One entry per CDR3 protein results from TCRdb running MiXCR on the 5' RACE reads. The data contain 80,000 to 90,000 distinct CDR3 sequences, around 27% of them seen just once; the ten biggest clones take up around 56%. Whole-study findings and limits: Matched ankylosing spondylitis synovial fluid reportedly showed significant enrichment of disease-linked clones. It appeared that ankylosing spondylitis blood was characterized by a TCR beta motif of roughly 8 highly homologous variants.

Material for sequencing was blood, either unsorted or a sorted T cell fraction (not recorded which). This TCR was sampled from a male donor with ankylosing spondylitis or in good health (not recorded which). The chain links TRBV7-6 to TRBJ2-3; 7 positions agree with TRBD2. The CDR3 is CASSLGGMDTQYF. The CDR3 DNA follows: TGTGCCAGCAGCTTGGGGGGGATGGATACGCAGTATTTT.